Below, 21 T cell receptor beta chains from the same sample are listed, as sequenced in a study of PD-L1 blockade in urothelial cancer. Time point defined: pretreatment peripheral blood. Repertoires were generated with immunoSEQ multiplex PCR, while TCRdb's copy carries only in-frame clones and drops some. The sample has about 35,000 clones; 82% are singletons. The material was PBMCs, obtained around atezolizumab (anti-PD-L1) treatment. The receptors originated from a man aged 55 to 70 with urothelial cancer.

This chain links TRBV28 with TRBJ1-3, with a possible D match to TRBD1 (5 bases). The ends were cut back, 5 bases at V and 2 bases at J, with 19 bases in the middle. The CDR3 length is 17 residues. The germline V gene has CDR1 MDHEN and CDR2 SYDVKM. The CDR3 DNA reads as TGTGCCAGCAGTCCCCCCCCCAGGGTTCGCACTGGAAACACCATATATTTT. Its protein product is CASSPPPRVRTGNTIYF. Variable domain in full (rest from reference TRBV28 and TRBJ1-3): DVKVTQSSRYLVKRTGEKVFLECVQDMDHENMFWYRQDPGLGLRLIYFSYDVKMKEKGDIPEGYSVSREKKERFSLILESASTNQTSMYLCASSPPPRVRTGNTIYFGEGSWLTVV.

The rearrangement joins TRBV2 to TRBJ1-5; no reliable D call. Germline CDR1 is SNHLY and CDR2 is FYNNEI. V was cut by 5 bases and J by 2 bases, with 10 bases left in between. The CDR3 runs to 14 residues. CDR3 coding DNA: TGTGCCAGCAGTATAGAAAGAGGCAATCAGCCCCAGCATTTT. Translated, it gives CASSIERGNQPQHF.

The chain combines TRBV19 with TRBJ1-6; D uncertain. Germline CDR1 reads LNHDA; CDR2 reads SQIVND (reference sequence). The CDR3 is 13 amino acids. The ends were cut back, 7 bases at V and 4 bases at J, with 8 bases in the middle. The CDR3 sequence is CASKGEYNSPLHF. CDR3 DNA: TGTGCCAGTAAAGGAGAGTATAATTCACCCCTCCACTTT.

The genes are TRBV7-9 and TRBJ2-5; TRBD2 aligns across 7 bases. After removal of 5 bases from V and 0 bases from J, the junction contained 3 bases not matched to a gene. There are 14 residues in the CDR3. Germline V gives CDR1 SEHNR, CDR2 FQNEAQ (reference sequence). The CDR3 loop reads CASSPGTNQETQYF. In DNA, the CDR3 is TGTGCCAGCAGCCCCGGGACTAACCAAGAGACCCAGTACTTC.

V is TRBV6-6 and J is TRBJ2-5, with D tentatively TRBD2 (6 bases). Germline V CDR1 and CDR2: MNHNY, SVGAGI (reference sequence). This CDR3 spans 15 amino acids. The V and J ends lost 9 bases and 3 bases respectively, with 20 bases between them. For the CDR3, the DNA is TGTGCCAGTGTTCCACTTAGGGGCGGGAAAGAGACCCAGTACTTC. As protein: CASVPLRGGKETQYF.

The rearrangement joins TRBV7-2 to TRBJ2-5; D might be TRBD1 (5 bases). This CDR3 has 15 amino acids. Deletions cut 6 bases from V and 4 bases from J, with 18 bases between. The germline V gene encodes CDR1 SGHTA and CDR2 FQGNSA. The CDR3, as DNA: TGTGCCAGCAGACCTCCCAACCCTAGGGGAGAGACCCAGTACTTC. The encoded protein is CASRPPNPRGETQYF.

This sequence joins TRBV15 and TRBJ1-1, with TRBD1 identical over 7 bases. This CDR3 is 12 amino acids long. CDR1 is LNHNV and CDR2 is YYDKDF in the germline V gene (reference sequence). The junction had 3 bases not matched to a gene; V was cut back by 1 base and J by 10 bases. The CDR3 spells CATSRADRVAFF. In DNA, the CDR3 is TGTGCCACCAGCAGAGCCGACAGGGTAGCTTTCTTT.

The gene calls are TRBV4-1 and TRBJ2-5; TRBD2 matches at 8 bases. The CDR3 consists of 19 residues. Germline CDR1 is MGHRA and CDR2 is YSYEKL. J was trimmed by 2 bases and V by 0 bases; bases with no gene match: 14. CDR3 region: CASSQDFGTSPRGQETQYF. The CDR3 DNA reads TGCGCCAGCAGCCAAGATTTTGGGACTAGTCCGAGGGGGCAAGAGACCCAGTACTTC.

V and J are TRBV6-6 and TRBJ1-1, with D possibly being TRBD1 (6 bases). V lost 5 bases to trimming and J lost 5 bases, with 21 bases between them. The germline V gene encodes CDR1 MNHNY and CDR2 SVGAGI (reference sequence). The CDR3 spans 16 residues. The CDR3 region is CASSTAPGGVRTEAFF. The CDR3 DNA reads TGTGCCAGCAGTACGGCCCCTGGGGGCGTAAGGACTGAAGCTTTCTTT.

The V gene is TRBV9, the J gene TRBJ2-1, with TRBD1 identical over 7 bases. The CDR3 is 15 residues long. The V segment lost 0 bases and the J segment 8 bases; nucleotides outside the gene matches: 8. Germline V gene sequence: CDR1 SGDLS, CDR2 YYNGEE. CDR3 loop: CASSVGRGRLDEQFF. The CDR3 DNA sequence: TGTGCCAGCAGCGTAGGAAGGGGGCGCCTGGATGAGCAGTTCTTC.

The genes are TRBV5-1 and TRBJ1-2; TRBD1 might be the D (6 bases). This CDR3 is 15 amino acids long. CDR1 and CDR2 from the germline V gene are SGHRS and YFSETQ. V shed 4 bases and J shed 8 bases, with 21 bases lying between them. CDR3 nucleotides: TGCGCCAGCAGCGCAACCGCGACAGGAGGTGAAGGCTACACCTTC. This codes for CASSATATGGEGYTF.

This clone was picked up a small number of times. The rearrangement uses TRBV19 and TRBJ2-7, with 9 bases lining up with TRBD1. The CDR3 covers 14 residues. Germline trimming cut 1 base from V and 2 bases from J; bases unmatched to any gene: 0. CDR1 LNHDA and CDR2 SQIVND come from the germline V gene (reference sequence). The DNA for the CDR3 is TGTGCCAGTAGTATAGGGACAGGGGCCTACGAGCAGTACTTC. Its translation: CASSIGTGAYEQYF. The full variable domain, its missing parts supplied by reference TRBV19 and TRBJ2-7, is DGGITQSPKYLFRKEGQNVTLSCEQNLNHDAMYWYRQDPGQGLRLIYYSQIVNDFQKGDIAEGYSVSREKKESFPLTVTSAQKNPTAFYLCASSIGTGAYEQYFGPGTRLTVT.

The chain joins TRBV7-6 to TRBJ1-5; D not resolved. The CDR3 is 13 amino acids. Per germline, CDR1 SGHVS and CDR2 FNYEAQ. V gave up 5 bases and J gave up 6 bases, with 11 bases separating them. Here the CDR3 DNA reads TGTGCCAGCAGCACAGAGGGCCTTCAGCCCCAGCATTTT. Protein: CASSTEGLQPQHF.

The V call is TRBV2, the J call TRBJ2-3; TRBD2 matches at 9 bases. Trimming removed 1 base from V and 6 bases from J; junction bases left unmatched: 5. The length of the CDR3 is 15 residues. The germline V gene has CDR1 SNHLY and CDR2 FYNNEI. The CDR3 protein is CASSEERGALDTQYF. Here the CDR3 DNA reads TGTGCCAGCAGTGAAGAGCGGGGGGCATTGGATACGCAGTATTTT.

CDR3: CASSFRAGYGYTF. DNA for the CDR3: TGTGCCAGCAGCTTCAGGGCTGGCTATGGCTACACCTTC. The chain is built from TRBV5-4 and TRBJ1-2; possibly TRBD1 for D (5 bases). Germline values: CDR1 SGHNT, CDR2 YYREEE (reference sequence). The CDR3 totals 13 residues. V was pared by 2 bases and J by 4 bases, with 9 bases between.

The rearrangement joins TRBV7-6 to TRBJ2-7, with TRBD1 matching 10 bases. J gave up 11 bases and V 5 bases, and 6 bases lay outside the gene matches. Germline V CDR1 and CDR2: SGHVS, FNYEAQ. The CDR3 extends over 12 amino acids. The CDR3 protein is CASSPDRGNKYF. CDR3 coding DNA: TGTGCCAGCAGCCCGGACAGGGGGAACAAGTACTTC.

This clone was counted between two and nine times. The chain carries TRBV5-1 and TRBJ2-3, with 10 bases matching TRBD1. V lost 4 bases to trimming and J lost 0 bases; unmatched junction nucleotides: 8. The germline V gene encodes CDR1 SGHRS and CDR2 YFSETQ. The CDR3 length is 17 residues. CDR3 coding DNA: TGCGCCAGCAGCCAGACCGGGACAGGGGCTAGCACAGATACGCAGTATTTT. Its translation is CASSQTGTGASTDTQYF.

The rearrangement joins TRBV6-1 to TRBJ1-6; D may be TRBD1 (5 bases). Trimming pared 11 bases from V and 4 bases from J, leaving 12 bases between. The CDR3 covers 13 residues. Looked up from germline, CDR1 is MNHNS and CDR2 is SASEGT. In DNA, the CDR3 is TGTGCCGGAGGGACGGTGTATAATTCACCCCTCCACTTT. Residues: CAGGTVYNSPLHF.

The J gene is TRBJ1-6, the V gene TRBV19; D might be TRBD1 (6 bases). Trimming removed 7 bases from V and 1 base from J, with 20 bases in between. The CDR3 consists of 18 residues. The germline V gene encodes CDR1 LNHDA and CDR2 SQIVND (reference sequence). CDR3: CASTSAMGARSYNSPLHF. The CDR3 coding sequence is TGTGCCAGTACCTCAGCTATGGGGGCCAGGTCCTATAATTCACCCCTCCACTTT.

The DNA of the CDR3 is TGTGCCTGGAGTGGGTGGGCCCCCGAAAAACTGTTTTTT. As protein: CAWSGWAPEKLFF. The chain combines TRBV30 with TRBJ1-4; no reliable D call. CDR3 length: 13 amino acids. Trimming took 1 base from V and 8 from J, leaving 11 bases between them. Germline loops: CDR1 GTSNPN, CDR2 SVGIG (reference sequence).

The gene calls are TRBV19 and TRBJ2-2, with 9 positions matching TRBD1. CDR3 size: 18 residues. Germline V CDR1 and CDR2: LNHDA, SQIVND (reference sequence). The junction had 7 bases not matched to a gene; V was cut back by 1 base and J by 1 base. The DNA for the CDR3 is TGTGCCAGTAGTATAGGTACCGGGACAGGGAAGAACACCGGGGAGCTGTTTTTT. Its protein is CASSIGTGTGKNTGELFF. Full variable domain (missing parts from reference TRBV19 and TRBJ2-2): DGGITQSPKYLFRKEGQNVTLSCEQNLNHDAMYWYRQDPGQGLRLIYYSQIVNDFQKGDIAEGYSVSREKKESFPLTVTSAQKNPTAFYLCASSIGTGTGKNTGELFFGEGSRLTVL.